Presented here are 4 T cell receptor beta chains from one specimen sequenced in a study of blood T cells in healthy people across ages. It was with a sample-barcoded 5' primer and a J-beta primer mix that a second PCR of about 6 to 12 cycles was run. From the 5' RACE reads, TCRdb called clonotypes with MiXCR, one entry per CDR3 protein. The sample lists under 800,000 distinct CDR3 sequences, around 46% occurring once. Sequenced material: blood. The receptor set was obtained from a woman between 55 and 75 years old in good health.

The chain joins TRBV7-9 to TRBJ2-1, with TRBD2 identical over 12 bases. The CDR3 is made up of 17 amino acids. The V gene end was trimmed by 5 bases and the J gene end by 4 bases; junction bases not matched to a gene: 9. Germline CDR1 SEHNR, CDR2 FQNEAQ (reference sequence). CDR3: CASSPFWTSGIYNEQFF. CDR3 coding DNA: TGTGCCAGCAGCCCCTTTTGGACTAGCGGGATATACAATGAGCAGTTCTTC.

Ten or more counts support this clonotype. The chain recombines TRBV7-2 with TRBJ2-3, with D tentatively TRBD1 or TRBD2 (6 bases each). Trimming took off 1 base at V and 6 bases at J, with 11 bases between the two ends. CDR1 SGHTA and CDR2 FQGNSA come from the germline V gene. CDR3 size: 14 residues. The CDR3 sequence is CASSLGGAADTQYF. The CDR3 DNA follows: TGTGCCAGCAGCTTAGGGGGGGCTGCTGATACGCAGTATTTT.

The chain carries TRBV20-1 and TRBJ2-7; D ambiguous. Trimming cost V 6 bases and J 0 bases, with 12 bases left between them. The CDR3 sequence is 13 residues long. Germline loops: CDR1 DFQATT, CDR2 SNEGSKA (reference sequence). The CDR3 reads CSALEVSSYEQYF. CDR3 in DNA: TGCAGTGCCTTAGAAGTCAGCTCCTACGAGCAGTACTTC.

This clonotype was detected only once. CDR3 loop: CASSPPGDSGANVLTF. The DNA for the CDR3 is TGTGCCAGCTCACCGCCAGGGGACTCTGGGGCCAACGTCCTGACTTTC. The chain joins TRBV18 to TRBJ2-6, with a possible D match to TRBD1 (6 bases). Germline CDR1 is KGHSH and CDR2 is LQKENI. The length of the CDR3 is 16 residues. Trimming took 3 bases from V and 0 from J, leaving 9 bases between them.